This TCR beta chain is drawn from a study of blood T cells in healthy people across ages. Study-level points and caveats: Higher diversity and more naive CD4+ cells were features of long-lived donors, compared to aged donors.

Next came a second PCR, run for about 6 to 12 cycles, which used a sample-barcoded 5' primer along with a J-beta primer mix. Each cDNA molecule carried a tag from a template-switch adaptor that contained 12 random nucleotides. Each sample provided no less than 2.5 million CDR3-containing paired-end reads. Using its own MiXCR run on the 5' RACE reads, TCRdb lists one record per CDR3 protein. The sample holds hundreds of thousands of distinct CDR3 sequences, about 42% seen once. This clonotype was detected only a few times. What it binds is unknown. CDR3 length: 13 amino acids. The germline V gene encodes CDR1 SGHVS and CDR2 FNYEAQ. J lost 9 bases, V lost 1 base, and 2 bases had no gene match.

The sample consisted of blood. The clonotype comes from a man aged 60 to 75 in good health. The rearrangement links TRBV7-6 to TRBJ2-1, with 8 bases identical to TRBD2. The CDR3 DNA sequence: TGTGCCAGCAGCTTAGGGGGACTAGGTGAGCAGTTCTTC. Its protein product is CASSLGGLGEQFF.